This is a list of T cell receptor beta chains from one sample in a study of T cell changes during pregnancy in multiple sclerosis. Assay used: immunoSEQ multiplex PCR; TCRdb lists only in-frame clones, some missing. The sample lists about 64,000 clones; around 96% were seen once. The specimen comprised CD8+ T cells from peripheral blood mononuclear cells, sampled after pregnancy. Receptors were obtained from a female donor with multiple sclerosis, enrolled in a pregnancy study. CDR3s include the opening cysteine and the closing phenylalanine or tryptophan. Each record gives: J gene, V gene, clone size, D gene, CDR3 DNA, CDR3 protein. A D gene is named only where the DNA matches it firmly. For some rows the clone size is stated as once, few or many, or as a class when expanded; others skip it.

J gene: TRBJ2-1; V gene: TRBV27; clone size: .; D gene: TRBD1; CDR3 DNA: TGTGCCAGCAGTATGTATGTACAGGGGAATGAGCAGTTCTTC; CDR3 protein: CASSMYVQGNEQFF
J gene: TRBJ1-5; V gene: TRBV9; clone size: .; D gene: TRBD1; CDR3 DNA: TGTGCCAGCAGCCCAGGGGGTGGGGGACCGAATCAGCCCCAGCATTTT; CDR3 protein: CASSPGGGGPNQPQHF
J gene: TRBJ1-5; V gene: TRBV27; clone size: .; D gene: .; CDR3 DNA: TGTGCCAGCAGTTTAGGGACACATAGCAATCAGCCCCAGCATTTT; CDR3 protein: CASSLGTHSNQPQHF
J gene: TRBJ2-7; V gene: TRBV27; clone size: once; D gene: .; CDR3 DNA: TGTGCCAGCAGTTCGCGTTTGGGACTCAGCTCCTACGAGCAGTACTTC; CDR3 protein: CASSSRLGLSSYEQYF
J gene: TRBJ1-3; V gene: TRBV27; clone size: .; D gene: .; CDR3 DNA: TGTGCCAGCAGTTTACGGGGCTCTGGAAACACCATATATTTT; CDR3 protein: CASSLRGSGNTIYF
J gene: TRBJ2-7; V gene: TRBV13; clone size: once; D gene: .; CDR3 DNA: TGTGCCAGCAGCCCCAACTCCTACGAGCAGTACTTC; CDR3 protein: CASSPNSYEQYF
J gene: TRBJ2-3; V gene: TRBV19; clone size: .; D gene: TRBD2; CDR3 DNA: TGTGCCAGCAGGACTAGCGGGACTGAAGATACGCAGTATTTT; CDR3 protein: CASRTSGTEDTQYF
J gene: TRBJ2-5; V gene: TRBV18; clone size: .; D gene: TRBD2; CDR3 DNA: TGTGCCAGCTCATCCGGACAGCTCACGGGACTAGCGGGAGCTCTGGAGACCCAGTACTTC; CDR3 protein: CASSSGQLTGLAGALETQYF
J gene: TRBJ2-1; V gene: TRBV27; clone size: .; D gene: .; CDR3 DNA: TGTGCCACCGTGAGCGGATACAATGAGCAGTTCTTC; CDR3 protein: CATVSGYNEQFF
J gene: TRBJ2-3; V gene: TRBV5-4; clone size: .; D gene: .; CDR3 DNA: TGTGCCAGCAGCTTAGGGACTAGCACAGATACGCAGTATTTT; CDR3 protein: CASSLGTSTDTQYF
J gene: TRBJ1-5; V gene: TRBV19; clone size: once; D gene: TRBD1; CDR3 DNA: TGTGCCAGTATGGACAGGGTAAGTCCAGATCAGCCCCAGCATTTT; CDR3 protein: CASMDRVSPDQPQHF
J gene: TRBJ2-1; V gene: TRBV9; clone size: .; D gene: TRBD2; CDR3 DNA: TGTGCCAGCAGCGGGCGGGAGAGCTCCTACAATGAGCAGTTCTTC; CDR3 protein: CASSGRESSYNEQFF
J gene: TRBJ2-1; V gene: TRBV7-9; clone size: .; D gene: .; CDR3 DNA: TGTGCCAGCAGCCCGAGTATGGGGCCGCAGGAGCAGTTCTTC; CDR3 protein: CASSPSMGPQEQFF
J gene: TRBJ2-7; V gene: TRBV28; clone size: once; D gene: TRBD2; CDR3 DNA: TGTGCCAGCAGCCCAACTAGCGGGAGCGAGCAGTACTTC; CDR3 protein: CASSPTSGSEQYF
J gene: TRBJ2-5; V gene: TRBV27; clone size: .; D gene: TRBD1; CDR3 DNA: TGTGCCAGCAGTCAGTACAGGGGGCAAGAGACCCAGTACTTC; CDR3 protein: CASSQYRGQETQYF
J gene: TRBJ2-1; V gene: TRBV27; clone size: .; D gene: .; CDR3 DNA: TGTGCCAGCAGTAAACTAGACAATGAGCAGTTCTTC; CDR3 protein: CASSKLDNEQFF
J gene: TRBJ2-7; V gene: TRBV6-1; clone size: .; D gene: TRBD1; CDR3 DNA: TGTGCCAGCAGTGTCCGGGACAGGGTCAACGAGCAGTACTTC; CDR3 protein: CASSVRDRVNEQYF
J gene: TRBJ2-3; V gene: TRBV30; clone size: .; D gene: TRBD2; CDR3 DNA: TGTGCCTGGAGGAGACCGGGGACTAGCGGTACAGATACGCAGTATTTT; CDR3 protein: CAWRRPGTSGTDTQYF
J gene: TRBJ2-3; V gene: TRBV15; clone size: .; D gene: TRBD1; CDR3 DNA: TGTGCCACCAGCAGTTGGACAGGGGCAGATACGCAGTATTTT; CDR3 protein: CATSSWTGADTQYF
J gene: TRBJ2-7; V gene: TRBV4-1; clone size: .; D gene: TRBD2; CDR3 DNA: TGCGCCAGCAGCCAAGATATAAGGGTGGGACTAGCTCTCGAGCAGTACTTC; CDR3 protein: CASSQDIRVGLALEQYF
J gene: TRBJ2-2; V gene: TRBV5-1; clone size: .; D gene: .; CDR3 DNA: TGCGCCAGCAGCGTACAATCAGGGGACACCGGGGAGCTGTTTTTT; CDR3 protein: CASSVQSGDTGELFF
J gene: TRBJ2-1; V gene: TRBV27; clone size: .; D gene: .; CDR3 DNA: TGTGCCAGCAGTTTATCGCAGGGGGAGGTCGACAATGAGCAGTTCTTC; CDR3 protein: CASSLSQGEVDNEQFF
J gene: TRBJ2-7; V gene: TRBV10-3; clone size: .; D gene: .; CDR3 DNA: TGTGCCATCAGTACAGGGGAGGCCGTCTACGAGCAGTACTTC; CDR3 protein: CAISTGEAVYEQYF
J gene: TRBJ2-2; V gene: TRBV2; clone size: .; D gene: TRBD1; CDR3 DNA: TGTGCCAGCAGTGACAGGGGGCCCGACACCGGGGAGCTGTTTTTT; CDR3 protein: CASSDRGPDTGELFF
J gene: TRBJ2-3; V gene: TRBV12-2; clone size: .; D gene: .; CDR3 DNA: TGTGCAAGTCGCCCCTTGGCACCTCCCGGACAGATCACAGATACGCAGTATTTT; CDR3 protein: CASRPLAPPGQITDTQYF
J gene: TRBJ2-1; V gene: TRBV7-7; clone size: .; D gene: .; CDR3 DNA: TGTGCTGTCGGTTGGGGCGCGGATGAGCAGTTCTTC; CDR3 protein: CAVGWGADEQFF
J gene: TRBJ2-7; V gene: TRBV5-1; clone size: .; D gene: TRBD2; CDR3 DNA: TGCGCCAGCAGCACCCGACTAGCGGGGACCTACGAGCAGTACTTC; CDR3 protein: CASSTRLAGTYEQYF
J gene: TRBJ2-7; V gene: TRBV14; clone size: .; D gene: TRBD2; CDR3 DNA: TGTGCCAGCAGCCATGGGAGGGCCGCCGGAAAAACCTACGAGCAGTACTTC; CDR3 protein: CASSHGRAAGKTYEQYF
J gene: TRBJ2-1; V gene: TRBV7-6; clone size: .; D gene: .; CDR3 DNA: TGTGCCAGCAGCTTAGTCGACAGCGATTACAATGAGCAGTTCTTC; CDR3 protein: CASSLVDSDYNEQFF